These 2 T cell receptor beta chains were all obtained from the same sample, sequenced in a study of CD8+CD57+ T cells in acquired aplastic anemia (dated by TCRdb to the late 2010s). The listed sequencing device is Illumina HiSeq 2000. TCR beta VDJ combination and CDR3 sequence profiling used genomic DNA as the template. TCRdb reprocessing: public reads trimmed at Q25 with fastp, clones called with MiXCR, in-frame beta chains kept. Rows matching on CDR3 protein sequence are summarized as one entry with the most common DNA and genes. The sample data list about 190,000 distinct CDR3 sequences, and nearly 50% of these were observed just once. The ten largest clones add up to 8% to 10% of the sample. Expansion of CD8+CD57+ cells had been shown by flow cytometry in the patients chosen for sequencing. Sequences were obtained from sorted CD4+, CD8+, or CD8+CD57+ T cells (not recorded which) from PBMCs. These receptors all come from a human donor with aplastic anemia.

The genes are TRBV7-9 and TRBJ2-1, with D possibly TRBD1 on 5 matching bases. V lost 6 bases, J lost 8 bases, and 8 bases lay in between. The CDR3 loop spans 11 amino acids. CDR1 and CDR2 (germline): SEHNR, FQNEAQ (reference sequence). CDR3 region: CASRDNHEQFF. In DNA form, the CDR3 reads TGTGCCAGCAGGGACAACCATGAGCAGTTCTTC.

As concerns this clonotype: A junction boundary mismatches the germline segment, possibly from a read error. The rearrangement joins TRBV25-1 to TRBJ1-6; D is uncertain. The CDR3 is 15 amino acids. Germline CDR1 reads MGHDK; CDR2 reads SYGVNS. The CDR3 DNA is TGTGCCAGCGGTGACTTAGTGGGATCCAATTCACCCCTACACTTT. Its translation is CASGDLVGSNSPLHF.